These 28 T cell receptor beta chains share one sample of origin, sequenced in a study of vaccination effects on CD4 cells after COVID-19. Some clones are missing from TCRdb's copy, which holds only in-frame ones; the method was immunoSEQ multiplex PCR. Here the sample spans about 17,000 clones, 65% to 80% being singletons. Their cognate antigens are unknown. Before any sequencing was done, the ViraFEST assay used viral peptide pools to expand antigen-specific CD4+ T cells. Culture lasted under 13 days before CD4+ T cell isolation. Their SARS-CoV-2 infection, verified by PCR, occurred between March and December 2020. Each participant received a vaccine that was either BNT162b2 or mRNA-1273, given as two doses. The specimen was CD4+ T cells from PBMCs cultured with SARS-CoV-2 spike peptides, collected after COVID-19 vaccination. These receptors came from a human donor who had a prior SARS-CoV-2 infection.

The chain is built from TRBV29-1 and TRBJ2-1; TRBD2 aligns across 8 bases. The CDR3 has 15 amino acids. CDR1 is SQVTM, CDR2 ANQGSEA, per germline. The J segment lost 7 bases and the V segment lost 6 bases, leaving 14 bases of the junction unmatched. The CDR3 DNA reads TGCAGCGTGATTGTAGTTCCAGCGGGAGTTAATGAGCAGTTCTTC. Translating it yields CSVIVVPAGVNEQFF.

The chain has TRBV10-3 and TRBJ2-6; 7 bases map to TRBD1. V was pared by 4 bases and J by 4 bases, with 4 bases of the junction left unmatched. Germline CDR1 ENHRY, CDR2 SYGVKD. The CDR3 consists of 15 residues. The CDR3 sequence is CAISGDSAGANVLTF. CDR3 nucleotides: TGTGCCATCAGTGGGGACAGTGCAGGGGCCAACGTCCTGACTTTC.

The rearrangement links TRBV5-4 to TRBJ2-3; TRBD2 agrees at 14 bases. V trimming: 3 bases; J trimming: 8 bases; junction bases outside the gene matches: 5. The CDR3 is 15 amino acids. CDR1 is SGHNT and CDR2 is YYREEE in the germline V gene (reference sequence). The chain's CDR3 is CASSSGTSGSFTQYF. CDR3 DNA: TGTGCCAGCAGCTCTGGGACTAGCGGGAGTTTTACGCAGTATTTT.

This chain connects TRBV7-2 to TRBJ2-1; D gene uncertain. Germline V gene sequence: CDR1 SGHTA, CDR2 FQGNSA. The CDR3 sequence is 17 residues long. The V end lost 3 bases, the J end lost 0 bases, and 15 bases lay between the germline ends. Written as DNA, the CDR3 is TGTGCCAGCAGCTTTGGCTGGGCGGCCAGCTCCTACAATGAGCAGTTCTTC. It codes for CASSFGWAASSYNEQFF.

The chain uses TRBV7-8 and TRBJ1-5; D remains ambiguous. The V end was cut by 1 base, the J end by 5 bases, with 9 bases between. The CDR3 is 14 amino acids. Looked up from germline, CDR1 is SGHVS and CDR2 is FQNEAQ. CDR3 region: CASSLVLRDQPQHF. As DNA, the CDR3 is TGTGCCAGCAGCTTAGTCCTCCGAGATCAGCCCCAGCATTTT.

This chain uses TRBV27 with TRBJ1-2; tentatively, D is TRBD1 (5 bases). CDR1 is MNHEY and CDR2 is SMNVEV in the germline V gene (reference sequence). Deletions cut 4 bases from V and 5 bases from J, with 14 bases between. The CDR3 loop spans 14 amino acids. CDR3 loop: CASSSVREGYGYTF. As DNA, the CDR3 is TGTGCCAGCAGTTCTGTCAGGGAAGGGTATGGCTACACCTTC.

CDR3 coding DNA: TGTGCCAGCAGCCCCGGATTCGGAAGGACTGGGGACACTGAAGCTTTCTTT. Its translation: CASSPGFGRTGDTEAFF. The chain combines TRBV5-8 with TRBJ1-1, with no clear D. From germline, CDR1 is SGHTS and CDR2 YDEGEE. V lost 4 bases and J 3 bases, leaving 22 bases between the germline ends. The CDR3 is made up of 17 amino acids. The full variable domain, its missing parts supplied by reference TRBV5-8 and TRBJ1-1, is EAGVTQSPTHLIKTRGQQATLRCSPISGHTSVYWYQQALGLGLQFLLWYDEGEERNRGNFPPRFSGRQFPNYSSELNVNALELEDSALYLCASSPGFGRTGDTEAFFGQGTRLTVV.

The chain employs TRBV19 and TRBJ1-5; possible D gene TRBD1, 6 bases. The length of the CDR3 is 18 residues. Trimming shortened V by 2 bases and J by 4 bases, and 21 bases separated the two germline ends. Per the germline V gene, CDR1 is LNHDA and CDR2 is SQIVND (reference sequence). For the CDR3, the DNA is TGTGCCAGTAGTATACCCCCAAAATGGACAGCGATAAATCAGCCCCAGCATTTT. It specifies CASSIPPKWTAINQPQHF.

The chain carries TRBV5-4 and TRBJ2-5, with TRBD2 matching over 11 bases. Per germline, CDR1 SGHNT and CDR2 YYREEE (reference sequence). This CDR3 has 15 residues. J was trimmed by 1 base and V by 3 bases; bases with no gene match: 2. CDR3 protein: CASSWGTSGQETQYF. Written as DNA, the CDR3 is TGTGCCAGCAGCTGGGGGACTAGCGGCCAAGAGACCCAGTACTTC.

In its sample, this clone was seen a few times. J is TRBJ2-7 and V is TRBV28; D is undetermined. CDR1 is MDHEN, CDR2 SYDVKM, per germline. The CDR3 sequence is 14 residues long. Trimming removed 3 bases from V and 2 bases from J, with 11 bases in between. The CDR3 DNA reads TGTGCCAGCAGTTTGGTCGCGTATCCCTACGAGCAGTACTTC. Its protein product is CASSLVAYPYEQYF.

V gene TRBV6-2 or TRBV6-3 combines with J gene TRBJ2-3; D unresolved. With 4 bases removed from V and 4 bases from J, the gap between germline ends came to 6 bases. In germline, CDR1 is MNHEY, CDR2 SVGEGT. The CDR3 runs 12 residues. The CDR3 region is CASSSWSDTQYF. The CDR3 DNA reads as TGTGCCAGCAGTTCTTGGTCAGATACGCAGTATTTT.

The genes are TRBV5-4 and TRBJ2-3; TRBD2 aligns across 7 bases. Germline CDR1 reads SGHNT; CDR2 reads YYREEE (reference sequence). V lost 0 bases to trimming and J lost 5 bases; unmatched junction nucleotides: 9. The CDR3 consists of 16 residues. In DNA form, the CDR3 reads TGTGCCAGCAGCTTGGTTGGGGGAGGGCCTCTAGATACGCAGTATTTT. Translation: CASSLVGGGPLDTQYF.

The chain combines TRBV7-9 with TRBJ2-2; TRBD2 agrees at 9 bases. Looked up from germline, CDR1 is SEHNR and CDR2 is FQNEAQ (reference sequence). V lost 3 bases, J lost 5 bases, and 4 bases stayed unmatched. The CDR3 runs 15 residues. Written as DNA, the CDR3 is TGTGCCAGCAGCTTCGCGGGAGGGCGGACCGGGGAGCTGTTTTTT. This codes for CASSFAGGRTGELFF.

The chain carries TRBV27 and TRBJ2-3; D is ambiguous. V was trimmed by 1 base and J by 6 bases, leaving 5 bases between them. Per germline, CDR1 MNHEY and CDR2 SMNVEV (reference sequence). The CDR3 is made up of 12 amino acids. Here the CDR3 DNA reads TGTGCCAGCAGTTTATGGGGTGATACGCAGTATTTT. Its translation: CASSLWGDTQYF.

The chain has TRBV18 and TRBJ2-3, with TRBD2 identical over 10 bases. The CDR3 has 15 amino acids. Germline CDR1 KGHSH, CDR2 LQKENI. Unmatched junction bases numbered 11, after V lost 5 bases and J lost 9 bases. CDR3 coding DNA: TGTGCCAGCTCATCCCAACAGCGGGGGGGTCCAACGCAGTATTTT. As protein: CASSSQQRGGPTQYF.

This chain joins TRBV4-1 and TRBJ2-1; TRBD2 matches 9 bases. Germline V CDR1 and CDR2: MGHRA, YSYEKL. Trimming took 3 bases from V and 7 from J; bases not matched to a gene: 16. The CDR3 runs to 18 residues. The CDR3 region has the DNA TGCGCCAGCAGCCAGACCTCCTGGGCGGGGGGGCCGGGTAATGAGCAGTTCTTC. It translates to CASSQTSWAGGPGNEQFF.

The rearrangement joins TRBV6-5 to TRBJ1-6; 9 bases agree with TRBD1. V lost 6 bases and J lost 7; bases outside the gene matches: 7. CDR1 is MNHEY and CDR2 is SVGAGI in the germline V gene. The CDR3 is made up of 15 amino acids. CDR3 DNA sequence: TGTGCCAGCAGCTCATCCGGGACAGGGAATTCACCCCTCCACTTT. Translating it yields CASSSSGTGNSPLHF.

The rearrangement uses TRBV7-2 and TRBJ2-3; D is uncertain. Germline V gives CDR1 SGHTA, CDR2 FQGNSA. This CDR3 region has 12 residues. V lost 4 bases and J lost 8, with 10 bases in between. CDR3 in DNA: TGTGCCAGCAGCTCCGGCAGAGGTACGCAGTATTTT. Translating it yields CASSSGRGTQYF. The full variable domain, completed using reference TRBV7-2 and TRBJ2-3, is GAGVSQSPSNKVTEKGKDVELRCDPISGHTALYWYRQSLGQGLEFLIYFQGNSAPDKSGLPSDRFSAERTGGSVSTLTIQRTQQEDSAVYLCASSSGRGTQYFGPGTRLTVL.

This clone was counted once. J is TRBJ2-3 and V is TRBV9, with D possibly TRBD2 on 5 matching bases. Deletions cut 0 bases from V and 1 base from J, with 12 bases between. This CDR3 is 16 amino acids long. Germline lookup yields CDR1 SGDLS and CDR2 YYNGEE. CDR3 loop: CASSVESGVRTDTQYF. The CDR3 region has the DNA TGTGCCAGCAGCGTAGAAAGCGGAGTACGCACAGATACGCAGTATTTT.

The rearrangement links TRBV11-3 to TRBJ2-2; 10 positions agree with TRBD2. Trimming removed 2 bases from V and 4 bases from J; junction bases left unmatched: 16. Germline V gives CDR1 SGHNT, CDR2 YENEEA. The length of the CDR3 is 20 residues. The CDR3 region has the DNA TGTGCCAGCAGCTTAAATCACGGCCTAGCGGGAGTTTTTTTCACCGGGGAGCTGTTTTTT. It is translated as CASSLNHGLAGVFFTGELFF.

The chain joins TRBV7-6 to TRBJ2-7; 7 bases map to TRBD1. V dropped 5 bases and J dropped 2; count of bases not matched to a gene: 12. The CDR3 is 16 amino acids. Germline V lookup: CDR1 SGHVS, CDR2 FNYEAQ. The CDR3 reads CASSPTTGRTTYEQYF. The DNA of the CDR3 is TGTGCCAGCAGCCCAACGACAGGGCGCACCACCTACGAGCAGTACTTC.

This sequence joins TRBV7-8 and TRBJ1-3, with TRBD1 as a possible D gene (6 bases). Trimming took 5 bases from V and 2 from J, leaving 19 bases between them. CDR3 length: 17 amino acids. Germline values: CDR1 SGHVS, CDR2 FQNEAQ. In nucleotides, the CDR3 is TGTGCCAGCAGCCCGGCGGCAGGAGGGGGAACTGGAAACACCATATATTTT. This sequence encodes CASSPAAGGGTGNTIYF.

The genes are TRBV5-1 and TRBJ1-1, with D unclear. The ends were cut back, 0 bases at V and 4 bases at J, with 10 bases in the middle. This CDR3 contains 14 residues. Germline V gene sequence: CDR1 SGHRS, CDR2 YFSETQ. The CDR3 loop reads CASSLAGMSTEAFF. CDR3 in DNA: TGCGCCAGCAGCTTGGCCGGGATGAGCACTGAAGCTTTCTTT. Combining the CDR3 with reference TRBV5-1 and TRBJ1-1 gives the whole variable domain KAGVTQTPRYLIKTRGQQVTLSCSPISGHRSVSWYQQTPGQGLQFLFEYFSETQRNKGNFPGRFSGRQFSNSRSEMNVSTLELGDSALYLCASSLAGMSTEAFFGQGTRLTVV.

The chain combines TRBV11-2 with TRBJ1-1; D call uncertain. Trimming removed 1 base at V and 5 bases at J, with 8 bases between. Germline V gene lookup returns CDR1 SGHAT and CDR2 FQNNGV. The CDR3 totals 13 residues. The CDR3 here is CASSLGGVTEAFF. As DNA, the CDR3 is TGTGCCAGCAGCTTAGGTGGAGTGACTGAAGCTTTCTTT.

V is TRBV5-1 and J is TRBJ2-5, with no clear D. Trimming shortened V by 2 bases and J by 0 bases, and 8 bases separated the two germline ends. Germline V gene sequence: CDR1 SGHRS, CDR2 YFSETQ. The CDR3 extends over 14 amino acids. CDR3: CASSFFSYQETQYF. In nucleotides, the CDR3 is TGCGCCAGCAGCTTCTTTTCCTACCAAGAGACCCAGTACTTC.

This clone occurred once. This chain links TRBV2 with TRBJ1-2; 10 bases align to TRBD1. The CDR3 has 14 residues. V shed 5 bases and J 6 bases; nucleotides not matched to a gene: 6. Germline loops: CDR1 SNHLY, CDR2 FYNNEI. The CDR3 nucleotides read TGTGCCAGCAGTTGGGACAGGGGAGACGATGGCTACACCTTC. Protein product: CASSWDRGDDGYTF.

The CDR3 spells CASSVAGRTYTGELFF. The DNA for the CDR3 is TGTGCCAGCAGCGTAGCAGGGCGGACGTACACCGGGGAGCTGTTTTTT. J is TRBJ2-2 and V is TRBV9; D might be TRBD1 (5 bases). Germline V gene data show CDR1 as SGDLS and CDR2 as YYNGEE. The CDR3 contains 16 residues. The V gene lost 0 bases and the J gene lost 3 bases, with 12 bases spanning the gap.

CDR3 protein: CATSDPIGLAGGPSIETQYF. Written as DNA, the CDR3 is TGTGCCACCAGTGACCCCATCGGCCTAGCGGGGGGGCCGTCGATAGAGACCCAGTACTTC. V is TRBV24-1 and J is TRBJ2-5; the match to TRBD2 covers 12 bases. Germline V gives CDR1 KGHDR, CDR2 SFDVKD. Germline trimming cut 4 bases from V and 4 bases from J; bases unmatched to any gene: 18. CDR3 size: 20 residues.